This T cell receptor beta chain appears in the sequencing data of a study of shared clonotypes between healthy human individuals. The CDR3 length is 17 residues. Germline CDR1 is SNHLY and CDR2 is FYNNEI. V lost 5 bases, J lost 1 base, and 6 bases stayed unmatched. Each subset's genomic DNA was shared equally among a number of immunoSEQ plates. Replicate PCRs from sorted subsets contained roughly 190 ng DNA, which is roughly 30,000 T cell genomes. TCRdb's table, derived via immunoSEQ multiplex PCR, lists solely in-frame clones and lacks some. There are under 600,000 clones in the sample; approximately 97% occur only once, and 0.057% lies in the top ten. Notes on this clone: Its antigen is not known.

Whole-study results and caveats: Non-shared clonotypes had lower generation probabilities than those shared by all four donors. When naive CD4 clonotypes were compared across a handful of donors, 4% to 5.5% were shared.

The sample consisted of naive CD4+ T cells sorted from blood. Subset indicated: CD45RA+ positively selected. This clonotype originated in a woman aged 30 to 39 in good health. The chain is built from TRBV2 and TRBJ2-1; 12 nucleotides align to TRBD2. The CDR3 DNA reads TGTGCCAGCAGTTGGGGGACTAGCGGGTTTTCCTACAATGAGCAGTTCTTC. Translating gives CASSWGTSGFSYNEQFF.